This TCR beta chain was found in a study of molecular identifiers for immune sequencing clone quantification. Whole-study context: Split five ways in replicates, RNA from approximately 20,000 or 100,000 naive CD8 cells had four portions sequenced. Findings of the study overall: Spike-in Jurkat TCR RNA from a single cell reportedly registered among 900,000 to 1,000,000 naive cells.

V shed 1 base and J shed 0 bases, with 15 bases lying between them. CDR1 and CDR2 from the germline V gene are MNHEY and SVGAGI. The CDR3 has 17 amino acids. Making the bulk TCR libraries relied on previously described methods and listed TCR primers. TCRdb re-derived calls from the PCR reads in MiXCR, one entry per CDR3 protein. The sample has approximately 630,000 distinct CDR3 sequences, about 25% seen once. As for this clonotype: Its antigen remains unidentified.

CD8+CD4-CCR7+CD45RA+ cells were sorted as naive CD8 T cells. The rearrangement joins TRBV6-5 to TRBJ1-2, with D maybe TRBD1 (6 bases). The material sequenced was naive CD8+ T cells from blood, with Jurkat cell RNA spiked in. Regarding subset: FACS-sorted CD8+CD4-CCR7+CD45RA+ naive T cells. This TCR was recovered from a human donor in good health. Some libraries in this study had Jurkat cell RNA spiked in. The CDR3 loop reads CASSYLAGATANYGYTF. The CDR3 nucleotides are TGTGCCAGCAGTTACTTAGCAGGGGCAACAGCTAACTATGGCTACACCTTC.